The present entry profiles one T cell receptor (beta chain) with its context. CDR1 and CDR2 (germline): LGHNA, YNFKEQ. CDR3 length: 15 residues. J lost 2 bases, V lost 3 bases, and 5 bases had no gene match. These data are taken from a study of blood T cell repertoires in COVID-19. Study-wide background: Some COVID-19 samples were acute and others convalescent; all came from the United States, Italy and Spain.

Generated by immunoSEQ multiplex PCR, the TCRdb table keeps only in-frame clones and is missing some. Here the sample spans just under 55,000 clones, about four fifths being singletons. Source material: peripheral blood. This chain uses TRBV4-2 with TRBJ2-5, with 8 bases matching TRBD2. This TCR was recovered from a woman aged 55-69 years with acute or convalescent COVID-19. For the CDR3, the DNA is TGTGCCAGCAGCCACACAGCGGGGGAACAAGAGACCCAGTACTTC. Translating it yields CASSHTAGEQETQYF.